Below, 12 T cell receptor beta chains from the same sample are listed, as sequenced in a study of CD8 T cells in ankylosing spondylitis. TCRdb independently ran MiXCR on the 5' RACE reads; one entry per CDR3 protein. The repertoire holds roughly 220,000 distinct CDR3 sequences, with about 11% as singletons. Sequenced material: blood, either unsorted or a sorted T cell fraction (not recorded which). The receptors originated from a male donor with ankylosing spondylitis or in good health (not recorded which).

In its sample, this clonotype was seen many times. The chain uses TRBV7-9 and TRBJ1-6; D not certain. V was pared by 5 bases and J by 10 bases, with 24 bases between. This CDR3 comprises 17 residues. The germline V gene encodes CDR1 SEHNR and CDR2 FQNEAQ (reference sequence). The chain's CDR3 is CASSPALSWTLGSPLHF. In DNA form, the CDR3 reads TGTGCCAGCAGCCCCGCGTTATCGTGGACCTTGGGGTCACCCCTCCACTTT.

This clonotype was detected many times. The chain joins TRBV5-5 to TRBJ1-2; possible D gene TRBD1, 5 bases. The V end lost 4 bases, the J end lost 4 bases, and 20 bases lay between the germline ends. Germline V gene data show CDR1 as SGHKS and CDR2 as YYEKEE (reference sequence). The CDR3 runs 16 residues. In DNA, the CDR3 is TGTGCCAGCAGCCTCGTCGGGGACTTGTTAGGCTATGGCTACACCTTC. Translating gives CASSLVGDLLGYGYTF.

This clonotype has a count of ten or more. This sequence joins TRBV20-1 and TRBJ2-1, with 12 bases lining up with TRBD2. The V gene end was trimmed by 1 base and the J gene end by 10 bases; junction bases not matched to a gene: 5. The CDR3 is made up of 14 amino acids. Germline loops: CDR1 DFQATT, CDR2 SNEGSKA (reference sequence). The CDR3 nucleotides read TGCAGTGCTAGAGCTAGCGGGGGGGCAATGGAGCAGTTCTTC. Its translation is CSARASGGAMEQFF.

The sample holds many counts of this clonotype. This chain connects TRBV24-1 to TRBJ2-1; D assignment may be TRBD1 or TRBD2 (5 bases each). This CDR3 is 13 amino acids long. The V end lost 9 bases, the J end lost 4 bases, and 12 bases lay between the germline ends. The V gene's germline CDR1 is KGHDR and CDR2 SFDVKD. The CDR3 bases are TGTGCCACCGGGACGGCATGGTACAATGAGCAGTTCTTC. Encoded protein: CATGTAWYNEQFF.

This clonotype was observed at least ten times. The genes are TRBV20-1 and TRBJ1-2, with 8 bases that match TRBD1. V trimming: 6 bases; J trimming: 0 bases; junction bases outside the gene matches: 6. The CDR3 covers 14 residues. The germline V gene has CDR1 DFQATT and CDR2 SNEGSKA (reference sequence). The CDR3 sequence is CSALRQGSNYGYTF. DNA of the CDR3: TGCAGTGCGCTCCGACAGGGGTCTAACTATGGCTACACCTTC.

CDR3 region: CASSLVHSEQYF. CDR3 DNA sequence: TGTGCCAGCAGCTTAGTTCACAGCGAGCAGTACTTC. V and J are TRBV7-9 and TRBJ2-7; D ambiguous. There are 12 residues in the CDR3. CDR1 SEHNR and CDR2 FQNEAQ come from the germline V gene (reference sequence). V lost 1 base to trimming and J lost 6 bases, with 7 bases between them.

The V gene is TRBV9, the J gene TRBJ2-7; D remains unclear. CDR1 SGDLS and CDR2 YYNGEE come from the germline V gene. V was cut by 0 bases and J by 3 bases, with 1 base left in between. The CDR3 length is 11 residues. CDR3 bases: TGTGCCAGCAGCGTAGTCTACGAGCAGTACTTC. This sequence encodes CASSVVYEQYF. The whole variable domain, filled in from reference TRBV9 and TRBJ2-7, reads DSGVTQTPKHLITATGQRVTLRCSPRSGDLSVYWYQQSLDQGLQFLIQYYNGEERAKGNILERFSAQQFPDLHSELNLSSLELGDSALYFCASSVVYEQYFGPGTRLTVT.

The gene calls are TRBV5-6 and TRBJ2-7; D is undetermined. Germline V gene data show CDR1 as SGHDT and CDR2 as YYEEEE. V was cut by 3 bases and J by 2 bases, with 12 bases left in between. This CDR3 contains 14 residues. The CDR3 DNA is TGTGCCAGCAGCTGGGCCGGGCCCACCTACGAGCAGTACTTC. Translating gives CASSWAGPTYEQYF.

The genes are TRBV18 and TRBJ2-7; 8 nucleotides match TRBD1. This CDR3 comprises 15 residues. Germline-derived CDR1 and CDR2 are KGHSH and LQKENI. Trimming cost V 3 bases and J 5 bases; bases outside gene matches: 9. The CDR3 region is CASSPLGQGANEQYF. The CDR3, as DNA: TGTGCCAGCTCACCCTTGGGGCAGGGGGCTAACGAGCAGTACTTC.

This clonotype came up many times. This rearrangement joins TRBV5-1 to TRBJ2-3; D possibly corresponds to TRBD2 (5 bases). The CDR3 spans 15 residues. Looked up from germline, CDR1 is SGHRS and CDR2 is YFSETQ. V was shortened by 0 bases and J by 0 bases, with 8 bases between the two germline ends. CDR3 region: CASSLDSASTDTQYF. CDR3 DNA sequence: TGCGCCAGCAGCTTGGATAGCGCGAGCACAGATACGCAGTATTTT. Full variable domain (missing parts from reference TRBV5-1 and TRBJ2-3): KAGVTQTPRYLIKTRGQQVTLSCSPISGHRSVSWYQQTPGQGLQFLFEYFSETQRNKGNFPGRFSGRQFSNSRSEMNVSTLELGDSALYLCASSLDSASTDTQYFGPGTRLTVL.

This clonotype appeared a few times. The chain uses TRBV29-1 and TRBJ1-5, with 7 bases fitting TRBD1. This CDR3 contains 13 residues. The germline CDR1 and CDR2 sequences are SQVTM and ANQGSEA. The V and J ends lost 4 bases and 2 bases, in that order; junction bases with no gene match: 2. CDR3: CSVADRGNQPQHF. For the CDR3, the DNA is TGCAGCGTTGCCGACAGGGGCAATCAGCCCCAGCATTTT.

This clonotype was seen at least ten times. The V call is TRBV25-1, the J call TRBJ2-7; D possibly corresponds to TRBD2 (6 bases). The CDR3 loop spans 13 amino acids. Germline CDR1 is MGHDK and CDR2 is SYGVNS. Trimming pared 3 bases from V and 3 bases from J, leaving 9 bases between. In DNA form, the CDR3 reads TGTGCCAGCAGTGAGTCGGGACTCTACGAGCAGTACTTC. This sequence encodes CASSESGLYEQYF.